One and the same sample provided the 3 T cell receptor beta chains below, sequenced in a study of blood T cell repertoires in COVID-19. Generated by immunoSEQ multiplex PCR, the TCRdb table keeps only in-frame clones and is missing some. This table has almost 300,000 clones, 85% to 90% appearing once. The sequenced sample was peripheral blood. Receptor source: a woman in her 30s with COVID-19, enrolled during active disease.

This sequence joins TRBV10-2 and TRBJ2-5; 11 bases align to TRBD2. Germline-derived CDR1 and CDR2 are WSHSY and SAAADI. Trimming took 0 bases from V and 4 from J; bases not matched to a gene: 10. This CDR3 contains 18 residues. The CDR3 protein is CASSESPGLAGGRETQYF. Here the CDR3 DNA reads TGCGCCAGCAGTGAGTCCCCGGGGCTAGCGGGGGGTCGAGAGACCCAGTACTTC.

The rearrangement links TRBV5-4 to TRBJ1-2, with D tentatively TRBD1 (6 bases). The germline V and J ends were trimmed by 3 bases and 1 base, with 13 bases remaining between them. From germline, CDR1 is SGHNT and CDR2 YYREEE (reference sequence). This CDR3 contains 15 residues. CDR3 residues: CASSSGADINYGYTF. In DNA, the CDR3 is TGTGCCAGCAGCTCAGGGGCCGATATTAACTATGGCTACACCTTC.

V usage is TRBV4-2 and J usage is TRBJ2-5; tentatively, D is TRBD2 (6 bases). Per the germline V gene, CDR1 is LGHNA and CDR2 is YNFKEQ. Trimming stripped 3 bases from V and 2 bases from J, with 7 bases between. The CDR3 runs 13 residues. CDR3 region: CASSQGRQETQYF. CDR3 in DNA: TGTGCCAGCAGCCAGGGGAGGCAAGAGACCCAGTACTTC.